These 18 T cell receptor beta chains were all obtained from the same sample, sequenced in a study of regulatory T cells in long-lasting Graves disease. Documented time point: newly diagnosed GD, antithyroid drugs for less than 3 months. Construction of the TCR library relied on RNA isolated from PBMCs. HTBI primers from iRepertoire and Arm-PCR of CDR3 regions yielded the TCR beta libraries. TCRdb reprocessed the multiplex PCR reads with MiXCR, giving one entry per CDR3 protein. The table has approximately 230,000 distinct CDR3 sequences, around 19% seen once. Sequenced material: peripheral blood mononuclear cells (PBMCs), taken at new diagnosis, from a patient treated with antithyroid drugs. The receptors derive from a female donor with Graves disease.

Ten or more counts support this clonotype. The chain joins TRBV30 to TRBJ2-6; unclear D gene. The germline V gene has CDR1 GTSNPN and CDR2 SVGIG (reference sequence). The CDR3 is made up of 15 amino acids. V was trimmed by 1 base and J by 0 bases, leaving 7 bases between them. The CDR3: CAWSAISSGANVLTF. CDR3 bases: TGTGCCTGGAGTGCGATAAGCTCTGGGGCCAACGTCCTGACTTTC. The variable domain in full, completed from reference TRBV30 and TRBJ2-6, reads SQTIHQWPATLVQPVGSPLSLECTVEGTSNPNLYWYRQAAGRGLQLLFYSVGIGQISSEVPQNLSASRPQDRQFILSSKKLLLSDSGFYLCAWSAISSGANVLTFGAGSRLTVL.

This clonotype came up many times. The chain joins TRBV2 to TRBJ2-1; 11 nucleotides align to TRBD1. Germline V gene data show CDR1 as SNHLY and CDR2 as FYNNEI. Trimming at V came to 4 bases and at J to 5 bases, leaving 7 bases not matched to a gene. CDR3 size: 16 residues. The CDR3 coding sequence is TGTGCCAGCAGTGTGAGGGGACAGGGGGTAAACAATGAGCAGTTCTTC. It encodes CASSVRGQGVNNEQFF.

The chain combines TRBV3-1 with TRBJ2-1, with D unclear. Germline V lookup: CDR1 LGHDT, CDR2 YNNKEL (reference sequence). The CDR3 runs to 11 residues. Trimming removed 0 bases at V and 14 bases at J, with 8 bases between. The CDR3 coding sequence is TGTGCCAGCAGCCAAGATCGTAGGGAGTTCTTC. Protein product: CASSQDRREFF.

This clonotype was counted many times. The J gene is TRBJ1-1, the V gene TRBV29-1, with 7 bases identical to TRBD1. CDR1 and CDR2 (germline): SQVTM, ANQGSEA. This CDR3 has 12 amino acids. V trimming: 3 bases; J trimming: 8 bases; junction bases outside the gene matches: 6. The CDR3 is CSVDRQGGEAFF. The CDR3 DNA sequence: TGCAGCGTTGATCGTCAGGGGGGGGAAGCTTTCTTT. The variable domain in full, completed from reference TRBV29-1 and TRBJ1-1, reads SAVISQKPSRDICQRGTSLTIQCQVDSQVTMMFWYRQQPGQSLTLIATANQGSEATYESGFVIDKFPISRPNLTFSTLTVSNMSPEDSSIYLCSVDRQGGEAFFGQGTRLTVV.

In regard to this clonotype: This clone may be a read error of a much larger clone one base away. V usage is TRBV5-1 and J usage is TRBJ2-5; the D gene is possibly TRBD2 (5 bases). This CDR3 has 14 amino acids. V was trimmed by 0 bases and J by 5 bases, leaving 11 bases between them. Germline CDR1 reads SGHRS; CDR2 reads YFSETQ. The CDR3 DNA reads TGCGCCAGCAGCTTGGTCGGGATTATCGAGACCCAGTACTTC. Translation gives CASSLVGIIETQYF.

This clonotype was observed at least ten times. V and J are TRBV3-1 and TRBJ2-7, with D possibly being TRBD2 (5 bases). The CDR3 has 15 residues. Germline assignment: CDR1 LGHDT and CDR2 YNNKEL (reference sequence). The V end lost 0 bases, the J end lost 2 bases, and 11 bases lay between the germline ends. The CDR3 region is CASSQDVGGTYEQYF. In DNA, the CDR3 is TGTGCCAGCAGCCAAGATGTCGGAGGAACCTACGAGCAGTACTTC.

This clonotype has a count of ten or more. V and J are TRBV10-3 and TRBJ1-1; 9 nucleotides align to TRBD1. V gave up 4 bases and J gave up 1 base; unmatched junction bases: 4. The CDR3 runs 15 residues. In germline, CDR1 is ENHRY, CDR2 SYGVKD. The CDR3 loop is CAISGGTGRNTEAFF. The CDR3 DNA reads TGTGCCATCAGTGGGGGGACAGGGAGGAACACTGAAGCTTTCTTT.

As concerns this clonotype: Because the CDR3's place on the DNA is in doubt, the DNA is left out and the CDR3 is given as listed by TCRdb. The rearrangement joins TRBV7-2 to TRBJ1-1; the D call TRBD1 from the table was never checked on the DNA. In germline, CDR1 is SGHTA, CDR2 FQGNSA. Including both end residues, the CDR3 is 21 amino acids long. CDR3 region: CASSFYICSAGQTALGTEAFF.

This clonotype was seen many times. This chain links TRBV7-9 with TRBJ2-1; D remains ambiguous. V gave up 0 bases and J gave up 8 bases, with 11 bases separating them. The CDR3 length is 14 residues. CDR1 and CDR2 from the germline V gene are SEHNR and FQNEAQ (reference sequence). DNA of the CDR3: TGTGCCAGCAGCTTAGCGGATACAAGCCATGAGCAGTTCTTC. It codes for CASSLADTSHEQFF.

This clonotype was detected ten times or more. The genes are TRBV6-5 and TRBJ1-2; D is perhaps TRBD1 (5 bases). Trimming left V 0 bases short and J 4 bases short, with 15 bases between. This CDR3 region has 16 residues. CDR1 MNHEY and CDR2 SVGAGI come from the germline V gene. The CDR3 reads CASSYSSGTASYGYTF. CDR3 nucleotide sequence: TGTGCCAGCAGTTACTCGAGTGGGACGGCCAGCTATGGCTACACCTTC.

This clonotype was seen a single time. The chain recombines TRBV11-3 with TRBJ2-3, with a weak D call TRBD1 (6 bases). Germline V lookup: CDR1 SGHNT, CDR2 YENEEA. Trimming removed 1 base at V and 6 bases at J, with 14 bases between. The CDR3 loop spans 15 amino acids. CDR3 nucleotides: TGTGCCAGCAGCTTAGCCGGACAGAATTGGGATACGCAGTATTTT. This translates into CASSLAGQNWDTQYF. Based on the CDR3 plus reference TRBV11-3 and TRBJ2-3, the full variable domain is EAGVVQSPRYKIIEKKQPVAFWCNPISGHNTLYWYLQNLGQGPELLIRYENEEAVDDSQLPKDRFSAERLKGVDSTLKIQPAELGDSAVYLCASSLAGQNWDTQYFGPGTRLTVL.

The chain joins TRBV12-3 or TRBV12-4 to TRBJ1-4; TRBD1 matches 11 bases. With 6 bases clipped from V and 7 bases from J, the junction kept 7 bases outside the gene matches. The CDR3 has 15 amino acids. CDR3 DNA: TGTGCCAGCAGCATGGACAGGGGGCCGTCTGAAAAACTGTTTTTT. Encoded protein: CASSMDRGPSEKLFF.

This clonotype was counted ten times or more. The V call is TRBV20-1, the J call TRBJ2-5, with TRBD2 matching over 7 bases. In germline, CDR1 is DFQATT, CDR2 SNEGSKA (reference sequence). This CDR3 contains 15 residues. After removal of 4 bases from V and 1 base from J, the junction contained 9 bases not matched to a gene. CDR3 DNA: TGCAGTGCTAAGGGAGGGCCCGGGAGCCAAGAGACCCAGTACTTC. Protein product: CSAKGGPGSQETQYF.

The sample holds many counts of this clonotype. The CDR3 bases are TGTGCCAGCAAGCCAGGACAGATGAACACTGAAGCTTTCTTT. Protein sequence: CASKPGQMNTEAFF. This chain joins TRBV7-2 and TRBJ1-1, with D possibly matching TRBD1 (6 bases). Germline assignment: CDR1 SGHTA and CDR2 FQGNSA. The CDR3 has 14 residues. Deletions cut 7 bases from V and 0 bases from J, with 12 bases between. The variable domain in full, completed from reference TRBV7-2 and TRBJ1-1, reads GAGVSQSPSNKVTEKGKDVELRCDPISGHTALYWYRQSLGQGLEFLIYFQGNSAPDKSGLPSDRFSAERTGGSVSTLTIQRTQQEDSAVYLCASKPGQMNTEAFFGQGTRLTVV.

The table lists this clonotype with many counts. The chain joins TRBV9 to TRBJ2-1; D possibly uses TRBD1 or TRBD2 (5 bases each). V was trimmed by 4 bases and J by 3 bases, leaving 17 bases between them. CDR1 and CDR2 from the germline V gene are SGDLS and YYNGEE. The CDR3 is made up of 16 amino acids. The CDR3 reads CASSSSEGTYYNEQFF. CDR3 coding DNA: TGTGCCAGCAGCTCCTCCGAGGGGACCTACTACAATGAGCAGTTCTTC.

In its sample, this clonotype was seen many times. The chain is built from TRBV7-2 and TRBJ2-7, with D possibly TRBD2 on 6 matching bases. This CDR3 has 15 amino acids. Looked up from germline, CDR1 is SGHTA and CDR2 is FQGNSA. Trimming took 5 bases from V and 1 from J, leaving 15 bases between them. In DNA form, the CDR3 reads TGTGCCAGCAGCAACGGATTGGGGGGATCCTACGAGCAGTACTTC. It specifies CASSNGLGGSYEQYF.

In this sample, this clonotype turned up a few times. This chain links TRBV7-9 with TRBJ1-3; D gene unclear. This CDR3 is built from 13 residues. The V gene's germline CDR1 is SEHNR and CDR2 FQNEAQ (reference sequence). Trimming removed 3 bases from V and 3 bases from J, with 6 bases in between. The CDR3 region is CASSFGLGNTIYF. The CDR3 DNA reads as TGTGCCAGCAGCTTCGGTCTTGGAAACACCATATATTTT.

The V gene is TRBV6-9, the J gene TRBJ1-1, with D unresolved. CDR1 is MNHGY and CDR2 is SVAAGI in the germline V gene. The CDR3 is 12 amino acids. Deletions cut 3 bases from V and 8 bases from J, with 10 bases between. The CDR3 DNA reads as TGTGCCAGCAGTTACTGGCGCGGCGAAGCTTTCTTT. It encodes CASSYWRGEAFF.